The 3 T cell receptor beta chains presented below share a single source sample, sequenced in a study of early stage breast cancer tumors. TCRdb keeps only in-frame clones here, not all; method: immunoSEQ multiplex PCR. The sample lists around 40,000 clones; approximately 69% were seen once. The sample taken for sequencing was blood. These receptor sequences come from a person between 60 and 70 years old with breast cancer.

Written as DNA, the CDR3 is TGTGCCAGCAGCTTACGACCCGGGGATGGCTCCTACAATGAGCAGTTCTTC. Translation: CASSLRPGDGSYNEQFF. The V gene is TRBV7-9, the J gene TRBJ2-1, with D possibly matching TRBD2 (5 bases). The germline CDR1 and CDR2 sequences are SEHNR and FQNEAQ (reference sequence). Trimming removed 2 bases from V and 0 bases from J, with 14 bases in between. The CDR3 is 17 residues long. The full variable domain, its missing parts supplied by reference TRBV7-9 and TRBJ2-1, is DTGVSQNPRHKITKRGQNVTFRCDPISEHNRLYWYRQTLGQGPEFLTYFQNEAQLEKSRLLSDRFSAERPKGSFSTLEIQRTEQGDSAMYLCASSLRPGDGSYNEQFFGPGTRLTVL.

V gene TRBV28 combines with J gene TRBJ1-1; TRBD1 is a possible D gene (6 bases). Looked up from germline, CDR1 is MDHEN and CDR2 is SYDVKM. V lost 5 bases to trimming and J lost 6 bases, with 13 bases between them. This CDR3 has 13 residues. The CDR3 DNA follows: TGTGCCAGCAGTCTCAAGGGGGACGCTGAAGCTTTCTTT. Translating gives CASSLKGDAEAFF.

J is TRBJ1-2 and V is TRBV28, with TRBD1 matching 7 bases. The CDR3 is 13 amino acids. After removal of 11 bases from V and 0 bases from J, the junction contained 6 bases not matched to a gene. Germline-derived CDR1 and CDR2 are MDHEN and SYDVKM. The CDR3 loop is CAVPQGANYGYTF. The CDR3 bases are TGTGCCGTTCCCCAGGGGGCTAACTATGGCTACACCTTC.